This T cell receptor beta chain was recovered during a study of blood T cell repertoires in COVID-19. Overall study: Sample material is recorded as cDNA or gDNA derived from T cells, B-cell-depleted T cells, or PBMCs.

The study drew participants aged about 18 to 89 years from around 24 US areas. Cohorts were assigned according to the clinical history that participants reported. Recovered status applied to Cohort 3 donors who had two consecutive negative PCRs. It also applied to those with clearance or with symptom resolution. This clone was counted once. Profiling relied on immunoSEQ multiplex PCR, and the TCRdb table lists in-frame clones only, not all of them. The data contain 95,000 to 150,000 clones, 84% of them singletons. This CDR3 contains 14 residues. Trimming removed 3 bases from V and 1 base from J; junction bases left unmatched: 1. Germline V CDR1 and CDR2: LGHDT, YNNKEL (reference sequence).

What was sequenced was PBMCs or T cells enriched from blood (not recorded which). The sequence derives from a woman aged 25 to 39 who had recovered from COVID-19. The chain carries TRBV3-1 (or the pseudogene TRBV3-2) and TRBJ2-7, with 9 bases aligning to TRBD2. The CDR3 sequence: CASSQTSGSYEQYF. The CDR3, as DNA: TGTGCCAGCAGCCAGACTAGCGGTTCCTACGAGCAGTACTTC.